This is a list of T cell receptor beta chains from one sample in a study of blood T cell repertoires in COVID-19. Assay: immunoSEQ multiplex PCR; the TCRdb copy retains only in-frame clones and omits some. The data contain 200,000 to 250,000 clones, nearly 90% of them singletons. The material sequenced was PBMCs or T cells enriched from blood (not recorded which). The receptors were gathered from a man aged 25-45 years who had been exposed to COVID-19. Each CDR3 is given with its conserved first and last residue. A D gene is named only where the DNA matches it firmly. Rows give clone size only sometimes, using once, few, many, or a class for an expanded clone.

clone size,J gene,V gene,D gene,CDR3 protein,CDR3 DNA
-,TRBJ1-2,TRBV7-9,-,CASSLSRKNGYTF,TGTGCCAGCAGCTTATCCAGAAAGAATGGCTACACCTTC
-,TRBJ1-3,TRBV5-1,-,CASSFGTQTGNTIYF,TGCGCCAGCAGCTTCGGGACACAAACTGGAAACACCATATATTTT
-,TRBJ2-7,TRBV18,TRBD2,CASSPPGGVYEQYF,TGTGCCAGCTCACCACCGGGAGGGGTCTACGAGCAGTACTTC
-,TRBJ2-6,TRBV5-1,TRBD1,CASSPWTGGVGANVLTF,TGCGCCAGCAGCCCCTGGACAGGGGGTGTCGGCGCCAACGTCCTGACTTTC
-,TRBJ2-1,TRBV7-9,-,CASSPPFRSDRGNEQFF,TGTGCCAGCAGCCCCCCTTTTCGGTCCGACAGAGGCAATGAGCAGTTCTTC
-,TRBJ2-5,TRBV2,-,CASAVGDSRYQETQYF,TGTGCCAGCGCCGTGGGGGACTCCCGGTACCAAGAGACCCAGTACTTC
-,TRBJ2-7,TRBV4-1,TRBD2,CASSQPFSGGAYEQYF,TGCGCCAGCAGCCAACCCTTTAGCGGGGGGGCCTACGAGCAGTACTTC
-,TRBJ1-6,TRBV7-6,TRBD1,CASSLRQGVSSPLHF,TGTGCCAGCAGCTTGAGACAGGGAGTGAGTTCACCCCTCCACTTT
-,TRBJ2-5,TRBV3-1/TRBV3-2,TRBD1,CASSQERGPFETQYF,TGTGCCAGCAGCCAGGAGAGGGGGCCTTTCGAGACCCAGTACTTC
-,TRBJ2-7,TRBV11-2,-,CASSRGSYYEQYF,TGTGCCAGCAGTAGGGGATCTTACTACGAGCAGTACTTC
-,TRBJ1-5,TRBV6-5,-,CASSSGDQNQPQHF,TGTGCCAGCAGTTCAGGGGACCAAAATCAGCCCCAGCATTTT
-,TRBJ2-1,TRBV19,-,CASTGVAYNEQFF,TGTGCCAGTACCGGGGTGGCCTACAATGAGCAGTTCTTC
-,TRBJ1-1,TRBV7-2,-,CASSLEVRVETEAFF,TGTGCCAGCAGCTTAGAAGTCAGGGTAGAGACTGAAGCTTTCTTT
-,TRBJ2-3,TRBV12-5,TRBD1,CASGSGQGATDTQYF,TGTGCTAGTGGTTCGGGACAGGGGGCCACAGATACGCAGTATTTT
-,TRBJ2-1,TRBV11-2,-,CASKRGQGLNEQFF,TGTGCCAGCAAGAGGGGTCAGGGGTTAAATGAGCAGTTCTTC
once,TRBJ2-2,TRBV6-5,-,CASNSYANTGELFF,TGTGCCAGCAACTCTTACGCGAACACCGGGGAGCTGTTTTTT